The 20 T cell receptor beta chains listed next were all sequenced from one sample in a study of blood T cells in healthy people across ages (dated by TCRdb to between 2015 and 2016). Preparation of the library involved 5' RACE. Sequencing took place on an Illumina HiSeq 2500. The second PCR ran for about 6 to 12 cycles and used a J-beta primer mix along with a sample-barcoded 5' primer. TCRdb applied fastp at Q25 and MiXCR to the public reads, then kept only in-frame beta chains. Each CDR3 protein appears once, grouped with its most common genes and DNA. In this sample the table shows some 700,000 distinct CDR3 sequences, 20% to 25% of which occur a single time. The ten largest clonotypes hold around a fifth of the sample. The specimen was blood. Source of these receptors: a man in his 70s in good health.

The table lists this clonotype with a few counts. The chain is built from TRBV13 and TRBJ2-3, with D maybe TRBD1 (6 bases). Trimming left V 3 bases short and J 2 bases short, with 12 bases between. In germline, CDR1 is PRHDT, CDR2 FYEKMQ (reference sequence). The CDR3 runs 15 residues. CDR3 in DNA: TGTGCCAGCAGCTTTGGACAGCCCCACACAGATACGCAGTATTTT. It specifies CASSFGQPHTDTQYF.

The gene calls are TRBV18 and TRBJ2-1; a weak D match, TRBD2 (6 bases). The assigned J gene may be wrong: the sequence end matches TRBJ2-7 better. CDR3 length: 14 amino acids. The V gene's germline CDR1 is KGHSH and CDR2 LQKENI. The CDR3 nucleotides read TGTGCCAGCTCACCCCAGGGCGGGGTTTACGAGCAGTACGTC. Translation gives CASSPQGGVYEQYV.

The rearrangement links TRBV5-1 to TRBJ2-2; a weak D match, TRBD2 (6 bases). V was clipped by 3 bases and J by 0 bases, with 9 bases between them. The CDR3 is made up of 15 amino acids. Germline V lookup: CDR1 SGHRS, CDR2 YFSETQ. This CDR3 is CASSWRGANTGELFF. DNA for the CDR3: TGCGCCAGCAGCTGGAGGGGAGCGAACACCGGGGAGCTGTTTTTT.

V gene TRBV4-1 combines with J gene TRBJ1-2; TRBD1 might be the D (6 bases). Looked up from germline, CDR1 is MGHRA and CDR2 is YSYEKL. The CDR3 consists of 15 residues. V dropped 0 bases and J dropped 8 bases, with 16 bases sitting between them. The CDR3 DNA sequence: TGCGCCAGCAGCCAAGAGTGGGGGGCAGTCAGGGGCTACACCTTC. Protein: CASSQEWGAVRGYTF.

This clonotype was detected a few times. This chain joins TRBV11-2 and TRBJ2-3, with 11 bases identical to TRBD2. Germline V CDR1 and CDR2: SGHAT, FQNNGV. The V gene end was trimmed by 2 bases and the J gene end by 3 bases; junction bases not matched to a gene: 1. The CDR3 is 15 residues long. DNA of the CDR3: TGTGCCAGCAGCTTAATAGCGGGGGGGACAGATACGCAGTATTTT. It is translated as CASSLIAGGTDTQYF.

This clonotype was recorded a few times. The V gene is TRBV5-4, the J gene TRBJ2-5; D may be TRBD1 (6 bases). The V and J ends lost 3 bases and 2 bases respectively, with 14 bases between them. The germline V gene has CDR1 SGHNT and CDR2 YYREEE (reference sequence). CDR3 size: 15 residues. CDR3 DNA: TGTGCCAGCAGCTACGGGACAATGATTCAAGAGACCCAGTACTTC. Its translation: CASSYGTMIQETQYF.

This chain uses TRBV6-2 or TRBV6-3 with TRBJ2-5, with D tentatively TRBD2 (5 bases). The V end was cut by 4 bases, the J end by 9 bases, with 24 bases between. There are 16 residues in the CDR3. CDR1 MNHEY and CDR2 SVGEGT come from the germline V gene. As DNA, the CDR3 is TGTGCCAGCAGTTTGGGGATCCAAGGTTCAATGGAGGCCCAGTACTTC. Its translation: CASSLGIQGSMEAQYF.

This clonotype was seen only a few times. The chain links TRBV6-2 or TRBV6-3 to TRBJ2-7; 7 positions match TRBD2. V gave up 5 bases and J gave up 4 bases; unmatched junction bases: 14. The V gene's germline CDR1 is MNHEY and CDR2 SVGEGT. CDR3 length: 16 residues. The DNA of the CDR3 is TGTGCCAGCAGTACGTTAAGCGGGACTATAAGATACGAGCAGTACGTC. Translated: CASSTLSGTIRYEQYV.

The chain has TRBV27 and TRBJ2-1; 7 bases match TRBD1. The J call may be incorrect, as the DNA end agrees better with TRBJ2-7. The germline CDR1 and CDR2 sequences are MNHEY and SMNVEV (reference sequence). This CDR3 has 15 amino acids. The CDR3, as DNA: TGTGCCAGTCGAAACCGGGACAGTGGACACTACGAGCAGTACTTC. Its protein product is CASRNRDSGHYEQYF.

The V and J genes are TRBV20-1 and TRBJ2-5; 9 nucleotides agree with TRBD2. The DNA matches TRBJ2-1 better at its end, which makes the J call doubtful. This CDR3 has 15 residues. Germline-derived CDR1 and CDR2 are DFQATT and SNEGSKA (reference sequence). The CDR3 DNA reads TGCAGTGCCCGTCCGACTAGCGGCTCCTACAATGAGCAGTTCTTC. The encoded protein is CSARPTSGSYNEQFF.

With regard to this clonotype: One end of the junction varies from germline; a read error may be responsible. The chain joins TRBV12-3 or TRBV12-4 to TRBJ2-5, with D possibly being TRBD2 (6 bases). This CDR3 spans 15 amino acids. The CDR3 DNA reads TGCGCCAGCAGTTTATGGGGCGGGGAACAAGAGACCCAGTACTTC. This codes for CASSLWGGEQETQYF.

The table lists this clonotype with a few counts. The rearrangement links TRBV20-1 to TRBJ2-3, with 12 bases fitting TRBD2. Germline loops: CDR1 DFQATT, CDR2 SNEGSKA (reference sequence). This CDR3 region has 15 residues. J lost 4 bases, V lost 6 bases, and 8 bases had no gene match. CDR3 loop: CSATTSGSGPDTQYF. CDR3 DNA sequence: TGCAGTGCGACGACTAGCGGGAGCGGCCCAGATACGCAGTATTTT.

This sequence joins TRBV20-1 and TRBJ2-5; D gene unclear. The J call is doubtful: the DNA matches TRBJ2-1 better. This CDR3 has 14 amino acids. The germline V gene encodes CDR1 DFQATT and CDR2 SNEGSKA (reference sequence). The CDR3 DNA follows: TGCAGTGCTAGGTCCGAGATTAGGTACAATGAGCAGTTCTTC. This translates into CSARSEIRYNEQFF.

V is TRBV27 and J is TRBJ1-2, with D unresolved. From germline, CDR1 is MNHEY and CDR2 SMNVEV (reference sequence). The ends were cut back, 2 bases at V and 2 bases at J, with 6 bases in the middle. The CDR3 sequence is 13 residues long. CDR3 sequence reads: CASSLQRNYGYTF. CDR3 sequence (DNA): TGTGCCAGCAGTTTACAGAGAAACTATGGCTACACCTTC.

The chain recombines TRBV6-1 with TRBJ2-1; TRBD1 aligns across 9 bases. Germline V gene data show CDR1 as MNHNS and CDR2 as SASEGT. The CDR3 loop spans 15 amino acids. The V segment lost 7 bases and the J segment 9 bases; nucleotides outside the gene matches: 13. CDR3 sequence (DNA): TGTGCCAGCACTCGGACAGGGGTATTGTTCGGTGAGCAGTTCTTC. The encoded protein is CASTRTGVLFGEQFF.

Here the CDR3 reads CASSLAWGRAQETQYF. CDR3 nucleotides: TGTGCCAGCAGCTTAGCTTGGGGTAGAGCTCAAGAGACCCAGTACTTC. This chain joins TRBV7-2 and TRBJ2-5; D remains unclear. The CDR3 loop spans 16 amino acids. V lost 0 bases, J lost 2 bases, and 13 bases lay in between. Germline V gene sequence: CDR1 SGHTA, CDR2 FQGNSA.

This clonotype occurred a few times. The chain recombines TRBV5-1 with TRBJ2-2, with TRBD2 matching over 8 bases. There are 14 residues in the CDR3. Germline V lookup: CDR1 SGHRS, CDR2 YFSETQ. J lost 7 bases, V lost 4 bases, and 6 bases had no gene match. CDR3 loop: CASSPGGQNGELFF. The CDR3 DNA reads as TGCGCCAGCAGCCCGGGGGGGCAAAACGGGGAGCTGTTTTTT.

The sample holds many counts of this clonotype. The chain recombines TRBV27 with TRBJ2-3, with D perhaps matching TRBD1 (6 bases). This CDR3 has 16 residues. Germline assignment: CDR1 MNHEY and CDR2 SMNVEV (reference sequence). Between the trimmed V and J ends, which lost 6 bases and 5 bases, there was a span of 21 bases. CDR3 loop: CASRPGVAPRLDTQYF. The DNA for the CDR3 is TGTGCCAGCAGGCCAGGGGTGGCACCGCGGTTAGATACGCAGTATTTT.

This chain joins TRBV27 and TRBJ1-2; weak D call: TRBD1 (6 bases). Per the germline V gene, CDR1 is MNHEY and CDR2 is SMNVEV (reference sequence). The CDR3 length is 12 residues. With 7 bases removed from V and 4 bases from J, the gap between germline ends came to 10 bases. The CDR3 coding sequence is TGTGCCAGCAAAACAGGGAGCTATGGCTACACCTTC. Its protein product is CASKTGSYGYTF.

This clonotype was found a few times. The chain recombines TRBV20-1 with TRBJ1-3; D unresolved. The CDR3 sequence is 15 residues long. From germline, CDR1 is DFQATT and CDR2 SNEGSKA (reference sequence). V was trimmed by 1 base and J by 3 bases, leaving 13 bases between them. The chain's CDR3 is CSARGSGGGGNTIYF. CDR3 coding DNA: TGCAGTGCTAGAGGGTCGGGAGGAGGTGGAAACACCATATATTTT.